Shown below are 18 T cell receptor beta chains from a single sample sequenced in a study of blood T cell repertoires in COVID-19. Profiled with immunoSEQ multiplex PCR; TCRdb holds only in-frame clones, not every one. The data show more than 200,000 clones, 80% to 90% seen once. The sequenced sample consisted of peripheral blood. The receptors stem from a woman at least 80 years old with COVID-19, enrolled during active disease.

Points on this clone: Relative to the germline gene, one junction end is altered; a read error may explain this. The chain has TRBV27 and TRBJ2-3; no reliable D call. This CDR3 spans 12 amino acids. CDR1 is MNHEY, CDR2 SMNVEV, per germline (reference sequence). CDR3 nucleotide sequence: TGTGCCAGCAGTCTTCGAGGAATTGGAGAGGATTTT. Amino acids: CASSLRGIGEDF.

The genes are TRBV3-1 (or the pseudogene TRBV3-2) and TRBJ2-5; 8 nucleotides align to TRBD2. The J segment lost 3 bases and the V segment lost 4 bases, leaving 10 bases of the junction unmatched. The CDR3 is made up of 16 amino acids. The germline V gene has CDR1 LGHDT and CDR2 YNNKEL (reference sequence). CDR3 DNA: TGTGCCAGCAGCCGTAGGGCAGCGGGGGATAAAGAGACCCAGTACTTC. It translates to CASSRRAAGDKETQYF.

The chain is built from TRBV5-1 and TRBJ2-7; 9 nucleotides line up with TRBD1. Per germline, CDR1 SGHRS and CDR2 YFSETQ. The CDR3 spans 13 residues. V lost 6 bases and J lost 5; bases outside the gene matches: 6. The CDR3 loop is CASKVRTGDEQYF. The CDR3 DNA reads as TGCGCCAGCAAAGTTAGGACAGGGGACGAGCAGTACTTC.

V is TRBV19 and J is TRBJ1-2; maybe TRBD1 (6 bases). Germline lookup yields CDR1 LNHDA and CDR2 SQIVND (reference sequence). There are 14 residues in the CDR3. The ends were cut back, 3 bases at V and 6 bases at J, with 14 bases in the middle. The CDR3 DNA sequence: TGTGCCAGTAGTATGAGCGGCGAGGGGGATGGCTACACCTTC. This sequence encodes CASSMSGEGDGYTF.

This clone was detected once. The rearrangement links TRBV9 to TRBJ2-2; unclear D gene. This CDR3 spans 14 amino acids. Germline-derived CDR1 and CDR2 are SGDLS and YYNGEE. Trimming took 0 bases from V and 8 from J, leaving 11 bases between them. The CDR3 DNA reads TGTGCCAGCAGCGTAGATGGGTTCGGGGGGGAGCTGTTTTTT. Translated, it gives CASSVDGFGGELFF.

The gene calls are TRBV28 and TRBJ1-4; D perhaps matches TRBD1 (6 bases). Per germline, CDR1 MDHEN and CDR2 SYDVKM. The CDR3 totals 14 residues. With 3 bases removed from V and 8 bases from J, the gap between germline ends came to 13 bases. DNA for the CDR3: TGTGCCAGCAGTTTGCGGGGGGCTAGGGAAAAACTGTTTTTT. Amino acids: CASSLRGAREKLFF.

In DNA form, the CDR3 reads TGTGCCAGTAGAGGACAGGGGGCTTGGTCACCCCTCCACTTT. Amino acids: CASRGQGAWSPLHF. The chain couples TRBV6-5 to TRBJ1-6; 11 positions agree with TRBD1. Trimming cost V 9 bases and J 10 bases; bases outside gene matches: 8. Germline CDR1 reads MNHEY; CDR2 reads SVGAGI. The CDR3 spans 14 residues.

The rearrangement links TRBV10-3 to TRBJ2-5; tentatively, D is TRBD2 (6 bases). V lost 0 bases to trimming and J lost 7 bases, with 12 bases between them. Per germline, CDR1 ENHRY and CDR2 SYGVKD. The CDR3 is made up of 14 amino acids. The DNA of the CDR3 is TGTGCCATCAGTGAGTCCCGAGACGGGGGGACCCAGTACTTC. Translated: CAISESRDGGTQYF.

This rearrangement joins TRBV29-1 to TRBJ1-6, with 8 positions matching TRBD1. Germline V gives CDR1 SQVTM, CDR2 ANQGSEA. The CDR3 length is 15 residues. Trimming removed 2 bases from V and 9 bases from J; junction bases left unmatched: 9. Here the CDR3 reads CSVELAGGAGSPLHF. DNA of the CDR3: TGCAGCGTTGAATTGGCAGGGGGCGCGGGTTCACCCCTCCACTTT.

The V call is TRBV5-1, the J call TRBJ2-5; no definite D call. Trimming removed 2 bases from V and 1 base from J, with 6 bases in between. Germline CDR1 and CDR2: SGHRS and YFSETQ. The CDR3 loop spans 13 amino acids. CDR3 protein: CASSFWAQETQYF. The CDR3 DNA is TGCGCCAGCAGCTTTTGGGCCCAAGAGACCCAGTACTTC.

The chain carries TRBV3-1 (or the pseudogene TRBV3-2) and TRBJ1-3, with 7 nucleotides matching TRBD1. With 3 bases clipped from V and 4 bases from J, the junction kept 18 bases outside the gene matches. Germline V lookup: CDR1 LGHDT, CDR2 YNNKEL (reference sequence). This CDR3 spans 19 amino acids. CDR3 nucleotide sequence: TGTGCCAGCAGCCACCCAGGGGGTGAAGTATCCTCTATCGGAAACACCATATATTTT. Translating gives CASSHPGGEVSSIGNTIYF.

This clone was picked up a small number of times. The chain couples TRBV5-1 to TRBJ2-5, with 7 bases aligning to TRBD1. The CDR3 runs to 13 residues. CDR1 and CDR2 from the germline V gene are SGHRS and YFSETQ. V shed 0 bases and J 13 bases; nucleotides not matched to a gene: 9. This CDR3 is CASSLDRQGQLYF. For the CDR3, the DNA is TGCGCCAGCAGCTTGGATCGACAGGGTCAACTGTACTTC.

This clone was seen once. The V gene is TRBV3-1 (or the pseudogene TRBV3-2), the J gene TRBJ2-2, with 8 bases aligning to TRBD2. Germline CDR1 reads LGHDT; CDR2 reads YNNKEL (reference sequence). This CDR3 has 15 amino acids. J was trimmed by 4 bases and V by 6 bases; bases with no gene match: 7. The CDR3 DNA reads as TGTGCCAGCAGTCGCGGGGGGCTGGGCACCGGGGAGCTGTTTTTT. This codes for CASSRGGLGTGELFF.

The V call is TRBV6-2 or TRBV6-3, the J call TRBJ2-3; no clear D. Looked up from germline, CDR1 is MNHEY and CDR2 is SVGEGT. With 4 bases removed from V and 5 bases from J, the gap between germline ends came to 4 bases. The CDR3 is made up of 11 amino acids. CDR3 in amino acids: CASSSKDTQYF. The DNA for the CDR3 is TGTGCCAGCAGTTCCAAAGATACGCAGTATTTT.

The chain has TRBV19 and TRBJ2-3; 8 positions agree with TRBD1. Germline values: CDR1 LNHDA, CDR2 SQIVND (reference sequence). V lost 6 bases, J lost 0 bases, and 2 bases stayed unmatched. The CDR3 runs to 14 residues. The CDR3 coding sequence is TGTGCCAGTAGCAGGACAGGGAGCACAGATACGCAGTATTTT. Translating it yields CASSRTGSTDTQYF.

CDR3 nucleotides: TGTGCCAGCAGCTTAAGCGGGGACAGCACAGATACGCAGTATTTT. Residues: CASSLSGDSTDTQYF. V and J are TRBV7-9 and TRBJ2-3; 7 bases align to TRBD2. This CDR3 spans 15 amino acids. Germline V CDR1 and CDR2: SEHNR, FQNEAQ (reference sequence). J was trimmed by 0 bases and V by 2 bases; bases with no gene match: 2.

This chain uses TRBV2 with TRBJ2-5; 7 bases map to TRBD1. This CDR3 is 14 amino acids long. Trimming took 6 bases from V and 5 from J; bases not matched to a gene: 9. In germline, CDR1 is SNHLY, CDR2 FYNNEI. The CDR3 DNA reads TGTGCCAGCAGGCTTACAGGGGTGGGTGAGACCCAGTACTTC. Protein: CASRLTGVGETQYF.

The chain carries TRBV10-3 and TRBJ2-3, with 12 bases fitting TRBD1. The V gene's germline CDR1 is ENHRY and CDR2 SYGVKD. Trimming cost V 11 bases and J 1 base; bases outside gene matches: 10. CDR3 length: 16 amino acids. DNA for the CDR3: TGTGCCGTGGGGACAGGGGGCGCGTTGGGCACAGATACGCAGTATTTT. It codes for CAVGTGGALGTDTQYF.